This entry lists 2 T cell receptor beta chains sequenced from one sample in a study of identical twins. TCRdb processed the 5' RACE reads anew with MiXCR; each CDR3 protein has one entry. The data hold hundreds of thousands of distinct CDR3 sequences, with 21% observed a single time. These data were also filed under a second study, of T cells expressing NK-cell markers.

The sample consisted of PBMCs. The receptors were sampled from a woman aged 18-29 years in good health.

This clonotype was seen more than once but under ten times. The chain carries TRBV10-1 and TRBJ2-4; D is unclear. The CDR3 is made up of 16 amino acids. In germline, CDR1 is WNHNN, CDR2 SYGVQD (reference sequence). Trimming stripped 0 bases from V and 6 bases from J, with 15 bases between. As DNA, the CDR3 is TGCGCCAGCAGTGAGTCGCCCTATCAGCCCAGAAACATTCAGTACTTC. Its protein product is CASSESPYQPRNIQYF.

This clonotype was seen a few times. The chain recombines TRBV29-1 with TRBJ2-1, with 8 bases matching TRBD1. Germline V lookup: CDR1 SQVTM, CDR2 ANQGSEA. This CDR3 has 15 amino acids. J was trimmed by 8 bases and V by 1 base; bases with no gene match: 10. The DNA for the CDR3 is TGCAGCGTTGAAGGATCACAGGGGGTTAAACATGAGCAGTTCTTC. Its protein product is CSVEGSQGVKHEQFF.